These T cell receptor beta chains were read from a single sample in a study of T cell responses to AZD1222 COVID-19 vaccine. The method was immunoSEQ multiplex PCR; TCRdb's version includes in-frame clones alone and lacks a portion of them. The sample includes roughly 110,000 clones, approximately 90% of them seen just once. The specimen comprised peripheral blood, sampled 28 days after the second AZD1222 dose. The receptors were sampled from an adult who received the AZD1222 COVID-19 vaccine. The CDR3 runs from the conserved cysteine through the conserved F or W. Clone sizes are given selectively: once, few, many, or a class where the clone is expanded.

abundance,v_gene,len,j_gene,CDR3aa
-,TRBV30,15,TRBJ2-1,CAWSPEGLPYNEQFF
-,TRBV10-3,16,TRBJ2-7,CAISDTTRDRAYEQYF
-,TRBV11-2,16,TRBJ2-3,CASSLDTGASTDTQYF
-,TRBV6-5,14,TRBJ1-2,CASRADNSNYGYTF
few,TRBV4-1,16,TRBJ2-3,CASSQGTGMSTDTQYF
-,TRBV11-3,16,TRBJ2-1,CASSLGGTGTYNEQFF
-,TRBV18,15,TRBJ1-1,CASSPPGGGNTEAFF
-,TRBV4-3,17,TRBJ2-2,CASSQALAGGRTGELFF
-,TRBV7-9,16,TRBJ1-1,CASSQGQGRRNSEAFF
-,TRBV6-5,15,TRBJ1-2,CASSYSGRANYGYTF
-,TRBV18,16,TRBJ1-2,CASSPAAGTGAGGYTF
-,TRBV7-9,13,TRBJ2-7,CASSRDTPGEQYF
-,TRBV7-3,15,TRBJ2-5,CASSLSGPGPETQYF
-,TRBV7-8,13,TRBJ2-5,CASSLALRETQYF
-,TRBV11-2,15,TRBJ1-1,CASSKDSFMNTEAFF
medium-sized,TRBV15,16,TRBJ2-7,CATSTDQGTGSDEQYF
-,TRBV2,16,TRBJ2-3,CASSARASGGTDTQYF
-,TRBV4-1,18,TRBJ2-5,CASSQGTLAGETGETQYF
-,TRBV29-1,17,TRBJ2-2,CSATGLAGGANTGELFF
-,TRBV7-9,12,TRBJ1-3,CASSLDGNTIYF
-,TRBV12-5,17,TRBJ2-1,CASGPGRGPVSYNEQFF
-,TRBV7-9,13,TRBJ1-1,CASSFQLSTEAFF
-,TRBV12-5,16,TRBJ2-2,CASLESSGGNTGELFF
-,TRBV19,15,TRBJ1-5,CASSTTDRGNQPQHF
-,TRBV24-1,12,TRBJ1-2,CATSEDGYGYTF
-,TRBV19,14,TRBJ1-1,CASRDRAMNTEAFF
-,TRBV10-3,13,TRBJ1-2,CAISEEASVGYTF
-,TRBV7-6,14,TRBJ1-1,CASSWQEGGTEAFF
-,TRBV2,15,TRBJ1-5,CASSAEPGTGVPQHF
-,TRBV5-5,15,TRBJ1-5,CASSYGTGSNQPQHF
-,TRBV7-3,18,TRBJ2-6,CASSPGPGTGAGANVLTF
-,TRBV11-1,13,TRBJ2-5,CASSLPGEETQYF
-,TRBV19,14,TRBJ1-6,CASSGGLVNSPLHF
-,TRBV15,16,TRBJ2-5,CATSRDRVVRGETQYF
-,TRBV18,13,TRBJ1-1,CASSGDSNTEAFF
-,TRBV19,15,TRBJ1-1,CASSIDEGVNTEAFF
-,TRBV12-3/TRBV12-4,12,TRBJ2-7,CASRGDSYEQYF
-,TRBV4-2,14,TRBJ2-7,CASSQGDSSYEQYF
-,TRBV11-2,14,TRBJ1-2,CASSLGQGIDGYTF
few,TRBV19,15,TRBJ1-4,CASSIVGQVGEKLFF
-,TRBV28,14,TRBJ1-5,CASRGPVSNQPQHF
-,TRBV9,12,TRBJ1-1,CASSAHNTEAFF
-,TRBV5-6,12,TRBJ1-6,CASSLKNSPLHF
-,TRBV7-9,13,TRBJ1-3,CASSEGAGNTIYF
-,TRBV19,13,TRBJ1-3,CASITGLGNTIYF
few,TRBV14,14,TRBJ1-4,CASSRFGESEKLFF
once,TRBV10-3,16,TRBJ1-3,CAIRETTGLSGNTIYF
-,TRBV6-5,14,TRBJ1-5,CASTRLLGNQPQHF
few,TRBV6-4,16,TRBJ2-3,CATSEGSGGGTDTQYF
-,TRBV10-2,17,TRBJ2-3,CASSESTRDPRTDTQYF
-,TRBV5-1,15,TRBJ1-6,CASSPTSSYNSPLHF
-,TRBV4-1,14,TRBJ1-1,CASSQDRVNTEAFF
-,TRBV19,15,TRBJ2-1,CASSLSGGFYNEQFF
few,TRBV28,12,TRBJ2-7,CASSLMYYEQYF
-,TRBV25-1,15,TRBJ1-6,CASGPGQGYNSPLHF
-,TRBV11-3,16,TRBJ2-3,CASSLDPTLELDTQYF
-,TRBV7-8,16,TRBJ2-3,CASSRPRDGSTDTQYF
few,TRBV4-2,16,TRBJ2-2,CASSQDRLVGTGELFF
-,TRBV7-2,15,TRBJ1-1,CASSPRPGGTTEAFF
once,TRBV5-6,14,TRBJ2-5,CASSPLAGAETQYF